The present T cell receptor beta chain was sequenced within a study of control samples from healthy donors and cancer patients. The assay was immunoSEQ multiplex PCR, and TCRdb's table has in-frame clones only and misses some. The table records fewer than 100,000 clones, almost 85% of them present only once. Germline assignment: CDR1 SGHDT and CDR2 YYEEEE. The ends were cut back, 1 base at V and 3 bases at J, with 8 bases in the middle. The CDR3 is 13 residues long. The source of this sequence is a man in his 60s in good health. The sample consisted of blood. V is TRBV5-6 and J is TRBJ2-7; D unresolved. CDR3 amino acids: CASSLYGVYEQYF. The CDR3 nucleotides are TGTGCCAGCAGCTTGTACGGAGTCTACGAGCAGTACTTC.